This T cell receptor beta chain emerged from a study of T-cell reconstitution after alpha-beta-depleted transplantation in children. V lost 5 bases and J 0 bases, leaving 11 bases between the germline ends. The CDR3 totals 14 residues. A TCRbeta library incorporating unique molecular identifiers was prepared. TCRdb re-derived calls from the PCR reads in MiXCR, one entry per CDR3 protein. The repertoire includes almost 500,000 distinct CDR3 sequences, approximately 12% of them detected once, and under 7% sits in the top ten. The chain joins TRBV12-3 or TRBV12-4 to TRBJ2-7; D perhaps matches TRBD1 (6 bases). The starting material was PBMCs from the stem cell graft donor, obtained from the stem cell graft. The origin of this receptor is a human donor who donated a stem cell graft to a child with combined immunodeficiency. This CDR3 is CASSNDRFSYEQYF. The DNA of the CDR3 is TGTGCCAGCAGTAACGACAGGTTCTCCTACGAGCAGTACTTC.